The TCR beta chain described here comes from a study of T-cell reconstitution after alpha-beta-depleted transplantation in children. There are many counts of this clonotype. The ends were cut back, 0 bases at V and 10 bases at J, with 12 bases in the middle. This CDR3 has 13 amino acids. Germline CDR1 and CDR2: SGHTA and FQGNSA. Unique molecular identifiers were built into the TCRbeta library. TCRdb reanalysed the PCR reads using MiXCR and keeps one entry per CDR3 protein. Seen here are over 400,000 distinct CDR3 sequences, approximately 13% observed once, and the top ten hold about 5.6%. The source material was PBMCs from the stem cell graft donor, sampled from the stem cell graft. This clonotype originated in a human donor who donated a stem cell graft to a child with combined immunodeficiency. The chain couples TRBV7-2 to TRBJ1-1; no clear D gene. CDR3 protein: CASSLALEYGAFF. DNA of the CDR3: TGTGCCAGCAGCTTAGCGCTTGAGTATGGAGCTTTCTTT. The complete variable domain, with remaining parts taken from reference TRBV7-2 and TRBJ1-1, reads GAGVSQSPSNKVTEKGKDVELRCDPISGHTALYWYRQSLGQGLEFLIYFQGNSAPDKSGLPSDRFSAERTGGSVSTLTIQRTQQEDSAVYLCASSLALEYGAFFGQGTRLTVV.